Below are 5 T cell receptor beta chains sequenced from a single sample in a study of early T cells in non-severe SARS-CoV-2 infection. MiXCR, run by TCRdb on the 5' RACE reads, gives a single entry per CDR3 protein. The sample lists 75,000 to 90,000 distinct CDR3 sequences, around 13% occurring once. Sequences were obtained from whole blood. The receptors were gathered from an adult who was a healthcare worker with PCR-confirmed SARS-CoV-2 infection or an uninfected control (not recorded which).

This clonotype was detected many times. The chain couples TRBV18 to TRBJ2-3; 7 nucleotides line up with TRBD1. The junction had 5 bases not matched to a gene; V was cut back by 6 bases and J by 2 bases. CDR3 length: 14 amino acids. Germline assignment: CDR1 KGHSH and CDR2 LQKENI. CDR3: CASSGTVNTDTQYF. CDR3 DNA sequence: TGTGCCAGCTCCGGGACAGTAAACACAGATACGCAGTATTTT.

Many counts were recorded for this clonotype. The CDR3 sequence: CASRAGTLPEQYF. The CDR3 DNA follows: TGTGCCAGCAGGGCCGGGACCCTACCGGAGCAGTACTTC. J is TRBJ2-7 and V is TRBV6-1; either TRBD1 or TRBD2 may fit D (5 bases each). The CDR3 is 13 residues long. CDR1 MNHNS and CDR2 SASEGT come from the germline V gene. With 6 bases removed from V and 7 bases from J, the gap between germline ends came to 16 bases.

This clonotype was detected only a few times. The CDR3: CSVVAPVYEQYF. The CDR3 DNA reads as TGCAGCGTTGTAGCCCCCGTTTACGAGCAGTACTTC. The rearrangement joins TRBV29-1 to TRBJ2-7; D gene uncertain. The germline gives CDR1 SQVTM, CDR2 ANQGSEA. The CDR3 has 12 amino acids. V lost 4 bases and J lost 4, with 11 bases in between.

The chain is built from TRBV28 and TRBJ2-1, with 15 bases matching TRBD2. This CDR3 region has 16 residues. The ends lost 5 bases at V and 7 bases at J; junction bases unmatched: 6. Germline lookup yields CDR1 MDHEN and CDR2 SYDVKM. CDR3 nucleotides: TGTGCCAGCAGTATCTCCGGGACTAGCGGGAGGAATGAGCAGTTCTTC. This sequence encodes CASSISGTSGRNEQFF.

This clonotype was counted a few times. The rearrangement uses TRBV28 and TRBJ2-7; D remains ambiguous. The V end was cut by 3 bases, the J end by 1 base, with 4 bases between. The CDR3 has 12 amino acids. CDR1 is MDHEN, CDR2 SYDVKM, per germline. The CDR3 nucleotides are TGTGCCAGCAGTTTCCCTTCCTACGAGCAGTACTTC. This gives the protein CASSFPSYEQYF.